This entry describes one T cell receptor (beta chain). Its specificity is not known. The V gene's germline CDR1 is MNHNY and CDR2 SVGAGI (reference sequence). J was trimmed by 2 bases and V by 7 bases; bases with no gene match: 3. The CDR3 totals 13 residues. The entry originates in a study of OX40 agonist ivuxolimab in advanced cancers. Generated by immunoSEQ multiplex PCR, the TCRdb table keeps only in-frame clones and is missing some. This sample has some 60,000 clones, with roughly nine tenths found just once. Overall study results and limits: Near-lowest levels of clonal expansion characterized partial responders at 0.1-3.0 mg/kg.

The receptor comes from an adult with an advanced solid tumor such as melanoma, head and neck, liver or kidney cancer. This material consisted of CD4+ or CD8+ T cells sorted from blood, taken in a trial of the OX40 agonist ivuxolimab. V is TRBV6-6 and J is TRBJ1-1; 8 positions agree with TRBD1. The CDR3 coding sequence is TGTGCCAGCAACCAGGGGGCAAACACTGAAGCTTTCTTT. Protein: CASNQGANTEAFF.